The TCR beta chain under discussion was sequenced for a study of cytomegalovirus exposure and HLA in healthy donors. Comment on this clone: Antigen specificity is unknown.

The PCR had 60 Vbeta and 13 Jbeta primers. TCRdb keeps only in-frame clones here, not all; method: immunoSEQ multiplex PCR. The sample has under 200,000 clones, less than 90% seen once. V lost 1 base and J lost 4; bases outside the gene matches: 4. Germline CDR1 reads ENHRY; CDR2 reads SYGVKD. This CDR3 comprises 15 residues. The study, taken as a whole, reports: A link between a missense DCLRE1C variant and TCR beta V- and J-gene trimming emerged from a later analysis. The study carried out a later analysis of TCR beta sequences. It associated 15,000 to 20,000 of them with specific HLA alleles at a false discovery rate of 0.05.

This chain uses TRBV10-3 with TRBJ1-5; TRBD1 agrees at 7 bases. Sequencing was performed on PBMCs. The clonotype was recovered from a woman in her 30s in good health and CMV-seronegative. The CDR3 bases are TGTGCCATCAGTGAGTTGGGACAGCGTAATCAGCCCCAGCATTTT. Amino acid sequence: CAISELGQRNQPQHF.